The rows below give T cell receptor beta chains drawn from one sample of a study of CD8 T cells in ankylosing spondylitis. In TCRdb, the 5' RACE reads were re-called with MiXCR into one record per CDR3 protein. The table has around 770,000 distinct CDR3 sequences, 10% to 15% seen once. Source material: blood, either unsorted or a sorted T cell fraction (not recorded which). The receptors derive from a male donor with ankylosing spondylitis. CDR3s include the opening cysteine and the closing phenylalanine or tryptophan. The D gene is left open where the match is weak. Size is omitted from some rows. Given values are once, few, many or a class for expanded clones.

abundance	j_gene	v_gene	d_gene	CDR3nt	CDR3aa
few	TRBJ2-3	TRBV30	NA	TGTGCCTGGAGTGTCAGGGCAGATACGCAGTATTTT	CAWSVRADTQYF
many	TRBJ1-1	TRBV7-3	NA	TGTGCCAGCAGCTTAAATCCGGGTGGGGGTACTGAAGCTTTCTTT	CASSLNPGGGTEAFF
few	TRBJ2-1	TRBV24-1	NA	TGTGCCACCAGTAGTAGGGGCGATGAGCAGTTCTTC	CATSSRGDEQFF
few	TRBJ1-1	TRBV18	NA	TGTGCCAGCTCACCTAGACCAGTACAGGGTCACACTGAAGCTTTCTTT	CASSPRPVQGHTEAFF
NA	TRBJ1-1	TRBV6-1	NA	TGTGCCAGTCTAACAGGGAGCTCCACTGAAGCTTTCTTT	CASLTGSSTEAFF
NA	TRBJ2-3	TRBV7-9	NA	TGTGCCAGCAGCTGGGGACACACAGATACGCAGTATTTT	CASSWGHTDTQYF
few	TRBJ2-7	TRBV20-1	NA	TGCAGTGGTACACCGGGGGTTGACTACGAGCAGTACTTC	CSGTPGVDYEQYF
few	TRBJ2-7	TRBV6-5	NA	TGTGCCAGCAGTTACAACCCAGGGGAGCAACACGAGCAGTACTTC	CASSYNPGEQHEQYF
many	TRBJ2-1	TRBV4-3	NA	TGCGCCAGCAGCCAAGTGGGGGGCTCCTACAATGAGCAGTTCTTC	CASSQVGGSYNEQFF
few	TRBJ2-3	TRBV6-1	NA	TGTGCCGCAAAGAGGGCAGATACGCAGTATTTT	CAAKRADTQYF
many	TRBJ2-1	TRBV7-2	TRBD2	TGCGCCAGCAGCTTGAGCGGGAGCTCCTACAATGAGCAGTTCTTC	CASSLSGSSYNEQFF
NA	TRBJ1-6	TRBV27	TRBD1	TGTGCCAGCTCGGACAGGATTGGCTCACCCCTCCACTTT	CASSDRIGSPLHF
NA	TRBJ1-1	TRBV27	NA	TGTGCCAGCAGTCCCTGGGCCGCATCTGAAGCTTTCTTT	CASSPWAASEAFF
NA	TRBJ1-5	TRBV20-1	NA	TGCAGTGCACTTGAGGTGGCAGGATCGCCCCAGCATTTT	CSALEVAGSPQHF
NA	TRBJ1-5	TRBV20-1	TRBD1	TGCAGTGCTTGGAGGACAGGGGGCGATCAGCCCCAGCATTTT	CSAWRTGGDQPQHF
NA	TRBJ2-7	TRBV10-3	TRBD2	TGTGCCATCAGTGCCCAAGCGGGGGAGGACGAGCAGTACTTC	CAISAQAGEDEQYF
few	TRBJ2-7	TRBV7-9	NA	TGTGCCAGCAGCCCCACAGGGCCCCCAACCTACGAGCAGTACTTC	CASSPTGPPTYEQYF
many	TRBJ2-2	TRBV7-9	NA	TGTGCCAGCAGCTTAGAGAACGGGGAGCTGTTTTTT	CASSLENGELFF
few	TRBJ2-5	TRBV4-1	NA	TGCGCCAGCAGCCAAGATCACTGGAAAGAGACCCAGTACTTC	CASSQDHWKETQYF
NA	TRBJ2-7	TRBV7-6	NA	TGTGCCAGCAGCGGGGATGTTTACGAGCAGTACTTC	CASSGDVYEQYF
NA	TRBJ2-7	TRBV28	TRBD1	TGTGCCAGCACCTCTCCGGGACAGTCAAGCTCCTACGAGCAGTACTTC	CASTSPGQSSSYEQYF
NA	TRBJ1-5	TRBV28	NA	TGTGCCAGCAGTTTGTCGGACAGTACTAATCAGCCCCAGCATTTT	CASSLSDSTNQPQHF
NA	TRBJ1-2	TRBV20-1	NA	TGCAGTGCTAGAGTGACTCAGGGGTTTTACTATGGCTACACCTTC	CSARVTQGFYYGYTF
few	TRBJ2-7	TRBV10-3	TRBD1	TGTGCCATCAGAGGACAGGACTCCTACGAGCAGTACTTC	CAIRGQDSYEQYF
many	TRBJ1-2	TRBV7-2	NA	TGTGCCAGCAGCCCAACGTGGGACCTCTATGGCTACACCTTC	CASSPTWDLYGYTF
few	TRBJ1-2	TRBV18	NA	TGTGCCAGCTCACCATCACAAGGGATCTATGGCTACACCTTC	CASSPSQGIYGYTF
few	TRBJ2-7	TRBV7-2	NA	TGTGCCAGCAGCCGCCAAAGTAGGGTATCGTTGCAGTACTTC	CASSRQSRVSLQYF
few	TRBJ1-1	TRBV4-3	NA	TGCGCCAGCAGCCAAGATGTTGGGGGGAACACTGAAGCTTTCTTT	CASSQDVGGNTEAFF
NA	TRBJ2-5	TRBV5-1	TRBD2	TGCGCCAGCAGAGGACTAGCGGGAGGAGAGACCCAGTACTTC	CASRGLAGGETQYF
NA	TRBJ2-5	TRBV6-1	NA	TGTGCCAGCAACCTTGCCTCTAAAGAGACCCAGTACTTC	CASNLASKETQYF
few	TRBJ2-7	TRBV6-2/TRBV6-3	NA	TGTGCCAGCAGTTACCCGGCCCGCTCCTACGAGCAGTACTTC	CASSYPARSYEQYF
NA	TRBJ1-1	TRBV5-1	TRBD1	TGCGCCAGCAGCCAAGGGGGCGAAGGGATGAACACTGAAGCTTTCTTT	CASSQGGEGMNTEAFF
few	TRBJ2-3	TRBV4-1	TRBD2	TGCGCCAGCAGCCACATTAAGCGGGGTCGGTTAGATACGCAGTATTTT	CASSHIKRGRLDTQYF
few	TRBJ2-7	TRBV5-1	NA	TGCGCCAGCAGCCAACGGGACGGAACCTACGAGCAGTACTTC	CASSQRDGTYEQYF
NA	TRBJ2-7	TRBV20-1	TRBD2	TGCAGTGCTAGACCGCAGCTAGCGGGAGCCGAGCAGTACTTC	CSARPQLAGAEQYF
few	TRBJ2-3	TRBV20-1	NA	TGCAGTGCTAGAGGCCCCTATAGGAGGACTGCGTTCGGCACAGATACGCAGTATTTT	CSARGPYRRTAFGTDTQYF
NA	TRBJ2-7	TRBV5-1	NA	TGCGCCAGCAGCTTGGTCCCGGGAGCTGGGGAGCAGTACTTC	CASSLVPGAGEQYF